These T cell receptor beta chains were read from a single sample in a study of blood T cell repertoires in COVID-19. Some clones are missing from TCRdb's copy, which holds only in-frame ones; the method was immunoSEQ multiplex PCR. The table has about 180,000 clones, approximately 80% seen once. The sequencing input was PBMCs or T cells enriched from blood (not recorded which). These receptor sequences come from a man in his 60s who had been exposed to COVID-19. Both conserved end residues are part of each CDR3. Fields, in order: V gene, J gene, D gene, clone size, CDR3 DNA, CDR3 protein. The D gene is left open where the match is weak. Size tells how often a clone was seen (once, few, many) or the class of an expanded clone, and some rows leave it out.

>TRBV6-5|TRBJ2-3|TRBD1|-
TGTGCCAGCAGTTCTCCGGACAGGGTAGTCGCTACGCAGTATTTT
CASSSPDRVVATQYF
>TRBV28|TRBJ2-3|-|once
TGTGCCAGCAGTTTGGGTGTGTTGGCGGCCACAGATACGCAGTATTTT
CASSLGVLAATDTQYF
>TRBV9|TRBJ2-7|TRBD1|few
TGTGCCAGCAGCCAGGGGGTCCGGGGCTCCTACGAGCAGTACTTC
CASSQGVRGSYEQYF
>TRBV10-3|TRBJ2-7|TRBD1|-
TGTGCCATCAGTGAGCAAGGACAGGGGTACGAGCAGTACTTC
CAISEQGQGYEQYF
>TRBV27|TRBJ2-2|-|-
TGTGCCAGCAGTTTTGGAGGCGGGGAGCTGTTTTTT
CASSFGGGELFF
>TRBV11-3|TRBJ2-3|TRBD2|-
TGTGCCAGCAGCTTAAAAGCGGGAGGGGTTGTTACGCAGTATTTT
CASSLKAGGVVTQYF
>TRBV5-8|TRBJ2-1|TRBD2|-
TGTGCCAGCAGCTTGGGGACTAGCGGGAGCTCGGATGAGCAGTTCTTC
CASSLGTSGSSDEQFF
>TRBV10-2|TRBJ1-6|-|once
TGCGCCAGCAGTGAGACCGGGGCACCCCTCCACTTT
CASSETGAPLHF
>TRBV19|TRBJ2-5|TRBD2|-
TGTGCCAGTAGTATCGGGACTACAGAGACCCAGTACTTC
CASSIGTTETQYF
>TRBV5-4|TRBJ1-3|-|-
TGTGCCAGCAGCTTGGGGGGGCTTACTGGAAACACCATATATTTT
CASSLGGLTGNTIYF
>TRBV28|TRBJ1-1|TRBD1|-
TGTGCCAGCAGTGACGACAGGGGAGGGGTGACTGAAGCTTTCTTT
CASSDDRGGVTEAFF
>TRBV7-8|TRBJ2-5|-|-
TGTGCCAGCAGCTTAGGGCAGGGAGAGACCCAGTACTTC
CASSLGQGETQYF
>TRBV5-1|TRBJ2-7|TRBD1|-
TGCGCCAGCAGCGCTGGACAGGGAAGCTCCTACGAGCAGTACTTC
CASSAGQGSSYEQYF
>TRBV6-5|TRBJ1-5|-|-
TGTGCCAGCACCCTGAATGCAGGGGACAATCAGCCCCAGCATTTT
CASTLNAGDNQPQHF
>TRBV25-1|TRBJ1-2|TRBD1|-
TGTGCCAGCAGTGAATTGGGGACAGACTATGGCTACACCTTC
CASSELGTDYGYTF
>TRBV19|TRBJ2-7|TRBD1|once
TGTGCCAGTAGTACCCTACCGGGACAGGGGGGCCGGACCCGCTCCTACGAGCAGTACTTC
CASSTLPGQGGRTRSYEQYF
>TRBV19|TRBJ1-2|TRBD1|-
TGTGCCAGTAGTACCAGACAGGGTCCCGACCCTAACTATGGCTACACCTTC
CASSTRQGPDPNYGYTF
>TRBV19|TRBJ2-3|TRBD2|-
TGTGCCAGTCGGCTAGCGGGCACAGATACGCAGTATTTT
CASRLAGTDTQYF
>TRBV11-2|TRBJ2-7|TRBD2|-
TGTGCCAGCAGCTTAGCTAGCGGGAGGAACTACGAGCAGTACTTC
CASSLASGRNYEQYF
>TRBV27|TRBJ2-1|-|once
TGTGCCAGCAGTTCCCCGGTGGCAGGGGTATTCAGCTCCTACAATGAGCAGTTCTTC
CASSSPVAGVFSSYNEQFF
>TRBV11-3|TRBJ1-1|-|-
TGTGCCAGCAGCTTAACCCCCACGGGTGAAGCTTTCTTT
CASSLTPTGEAFF
>TRBV6-5|TRBJ2-2|-|-
TGTGCCAGCAGTTTAGGGCTAGCGTCCGGGGAGCTGTTTTTT
CASSLGLASGELFF
>TRBV29-1|TRBJ1-4|-|-
TGCAGCGGGTACACGAATGAAAAACTGTTTTTT
CSGYTNEKLFF
>TRBV28|TRBJ1-5|-|-
TGTGCCAGCAGTCGGGGTGGCGGCAATCAGCCCCAGCATTTT
CASSRGGGNQPQHF
>TRBV28|TRBJ2-3|TRBD2|-
TGTGCCAGCAGTTTAGGGGGACTAGCCTCGGATACGCAGTATTTT
CASSLGGLASDTQYF
>TRBV10-3|TRBJ2-1|-|-
TGTGCCATCAGTGTGGGGAGCGGGGAGCAGTTCTTC
CAISVGSGEQFF
>TRBV9|TRBJ2-3|-|-
TGTGCCAGCAGCGTAGCAGGCCAAGGCACAGATACGCAGTATTTT
CASSVAGQGTDTQYF
>TRBV6-4|TRBJ1-5|-|-
TGTGCCAGCAGTGACTCAAGGGGGAGCGGTCGGCCCCAGCATTTT
CASSDSRGSGRPQHF
>TRBV9|TRBJ2-3|TRBD2|-
TGTGCCAGCAGCCCCCGGGCTAGCGGGAGGGGTTCAGATACGCAGTATTTT
CASSPRASGRGSDTQYF
>TRBV4-2|TRBJ2-5|TRBD2|once
TGTGCCAGCAGCCGCTTAGGGCTAGCGGCTCCAGAGACCCAGTACTTC
CASSRLGLAAPETQYF
>TRBV5-4|TRBJ2-5|TRBD1|many
TGTGCCAGCAGTCGGGGGACAGGGGAAGAGACCCAGTACTTC
CASSRGTGEETQYF
>TRBV12-3/TRBV12-4|TRBJ1-1|-|-
TGTGCCAGCAGTTTAATCGCAGGTTCTGAAGCTTTCTTT
CASSLIAGSEAFF
>TRBV3-1/TRBV3-2|TRBJ1-2|-|-
TGTGCCAGCAGCCAAGATCCCAGAAGCTATGGCTACACCTTC
CASSQDPRSYGYTF
>TRBV7-9|TRBJ2-2|-|-
TGTGCCAGCAGCTTAAGGTCGGAGACCACCGGGGAGCTGTTTTTT
CASSLRSETTGELFF
>TRBV20-1|TRBJ2-7|-|-
TGCAGTGCTAGTCCCCCCCGGAATCAGAGGGCGGGATACGAGCAGTACTTC
CSASPPRNQRAGYEQYF
>TRBV6-5|TRBJ2-7|TRBD1|-
TGTGCCAGCAGTTATGGGACAGGGGACTCCTACGAGCAGTACTTC
CASSYGTGDSYEQYF
>TRBV7-9|TRBJ2-7|TRBD1|once
TGTGCCAGCAGCCCCCCGGGACAGGGAAATCAGTACTTC
CASSPPGQGNQYF
>TRBV5-5|TRBJ1-5|-|-
TGTGCCAGCAGCTTCGACGGCAGGGGTAATCAGCCCCAGCATTTT
CASSFDGRGNQPQHF
>TRBV6-5|TRBJ1-2|-|-
TGTGCCAGCACCGAGCCGAATAACTATGGCTACACCTTC
CASTEPNNYGYTF
>TRBV5-6|TRBJ1-2|TRBD1|once
TGTGCCAGCAGCCAACAGGGGCAGGGGTATGGCTACACCTTC
CASSQQGQGYGYTF
>TRBV12-5|TRBJ2-7|TRBD2|-
TGTGCTAGTGGTTTGTCTTCTAGCGGGCCTTCCTACGAGCAGTACTTC
CASGLSSSGPSYEQYF
>TRBV6-5|TRBJ2-7|-|-
TGTGCCAGCAGTTCGACAGGCGGATTTTCCTACGAGCAGTACTTC
CASSSTGGFSYEQYF